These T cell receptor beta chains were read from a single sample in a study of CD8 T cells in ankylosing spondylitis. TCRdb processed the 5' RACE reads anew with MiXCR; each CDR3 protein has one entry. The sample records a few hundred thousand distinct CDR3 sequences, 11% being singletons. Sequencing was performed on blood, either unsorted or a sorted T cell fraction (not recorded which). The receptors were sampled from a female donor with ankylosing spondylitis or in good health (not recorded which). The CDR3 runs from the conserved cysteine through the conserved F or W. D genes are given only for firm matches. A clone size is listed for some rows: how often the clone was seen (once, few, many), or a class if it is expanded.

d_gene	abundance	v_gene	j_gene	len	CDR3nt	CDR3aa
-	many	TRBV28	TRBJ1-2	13	TGTGCCAGCAACTTCGTAGCTAACTATGGCTACACCTTC	CASNFVANYGYTF
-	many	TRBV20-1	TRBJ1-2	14	TGCAGTGCTGGGTCCAATTCCGGGCTCTCAGGCTACACCTTC	CSAGSNSGLSGYTF
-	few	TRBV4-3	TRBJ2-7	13	TGCGCCAGCAGCCAAGATCAGTCCTACGAGCAGTACTTC	CASSQDQSYEQYF
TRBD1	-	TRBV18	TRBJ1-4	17	TGTGCCAGCTCACCTCGCGCACAGGGGGCTAATAATGAAAAACTGTTTTTT	CASSPRAQGANNEKLFF
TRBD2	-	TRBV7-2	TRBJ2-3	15	TGTGCCAGCAGCTTAGGCGGGAGGGCCAGAGATACGCAGTATTTT	CASSLGGRARDTQYF
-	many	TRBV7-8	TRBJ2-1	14	TGTGCCAGCAGCTCAACAGGGAACTTGGGTGAGCAGTTCTTC	CASSSTGNLGEQFF
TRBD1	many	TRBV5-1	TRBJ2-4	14	TGCGCCAGCAGCTTGGGACAGGGGAAAAACATTCAGTACTTC	CASSLGQGKNIQYF
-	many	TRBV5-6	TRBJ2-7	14	TGTGCCAGCAGCTTCGGGGCCTTCGTCTACGAGCAGTACTTC	CASSFGAFVYEQYF
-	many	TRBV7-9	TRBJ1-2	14	TGTGCCAGCAGCTTAAGGGAGGGTCTTGGTGGCTACACCTTC	CASSLREGLGGYTF
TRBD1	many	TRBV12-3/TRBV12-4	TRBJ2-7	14	TGTGCCAGCAGACCGGACAGGGGAGTCTACGAGCAGTACTTC	CASRPDRGVYEQYF
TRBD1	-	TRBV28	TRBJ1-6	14	TGTGCCAGCAGGGGACAGTCCTATAATTCACCCCTCCACTTT	CASRGQSYNSPLHF
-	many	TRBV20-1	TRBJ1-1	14	TGCAGTGCTAGCGGGGTTTTGGGGACGGGTGAAGCTTTCTTT	CSASGVLGTGEAFF
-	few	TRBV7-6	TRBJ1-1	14	TGTGCCAGCAGCACGCAGGGTCGTCACACTGAAGCTTTCTTT	CASSTQGRHTEAFF
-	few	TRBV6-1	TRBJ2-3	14	TGTGCCAGCAGTGAGACAGCTAGCACAGATACGCAGTATTTT	CASSETASTDTQYF
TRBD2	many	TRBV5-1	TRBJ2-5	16	TGCGCCAGCAGCTTAGGGACTAGCGGGAGAGTAGAGACCCAGTACTTC	CASSLGTSGRVETQYF
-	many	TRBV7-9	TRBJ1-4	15	TGTGCCAGCAGCTTAGACAGGGAGGTGGATGAAAAACTGTTTTTT	CASSLDREVDEKLFF
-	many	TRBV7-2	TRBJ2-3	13	TGTGCCAGCAGCGCCAGGGTTTCAGATACGCAGTATTTT	CASSARVSDTQYF
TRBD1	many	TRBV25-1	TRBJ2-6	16	TGTGCCAGCAGCGACAGGGGCAGCTCTGGGGCCAACGTCCTGACTTTC	CASSDRGSSGANVLTF
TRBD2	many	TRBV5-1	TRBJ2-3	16	TGCGCCAGCAGCCCTGGGACTAGTCGGGGCACAGATACGCAGTATTTT	CASSPGTSRGTDTQYF
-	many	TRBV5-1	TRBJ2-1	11	TGCGCCAGCAGCTTGAGCAATGAGCAGTTCTTC	CASSLSNEQFF
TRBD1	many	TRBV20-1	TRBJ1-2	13	TGCAGCCCAAAGGAGGGGGCACTGGGCGGCTACACCTTC	CSPKEGALGGYTF
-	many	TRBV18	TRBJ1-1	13	TGTGCCAGCTCACCACCGGGGTGGACTGAAGCTTTCTTT	CASSPPGWTEAFF
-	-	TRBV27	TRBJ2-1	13	TGTGCCAGCAGTCGTACCTACGACAATGAGCAGTTCTTC	CASSRTYDNEQFF
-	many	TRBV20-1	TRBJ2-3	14	TGCAGTGCTAGGGACTACCTAAACACAGATACGCAGTATTTT	CSARDYLNTDTQYF
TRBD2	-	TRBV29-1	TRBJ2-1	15	TGCAGCGCCAAAGAGACTAGCGGGATTTACAATGAGCAGTTCTTC	CSAKETSGIYNEQFF
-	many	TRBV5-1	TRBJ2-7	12	TGCGCCAGCAGCTGGTCCCAGAGCGAGCAGTACTTC	CASSWSQSEQYF
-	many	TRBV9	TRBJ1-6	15	TGTGCCAGCAGCGTAGGGCGTCTTGGGAATTCACCCCTCCACTTT	CASSVGRLGNSPLHF
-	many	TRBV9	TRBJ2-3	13	TGTGCCAGCAGCGTAGATAGGACAGATACGCAGTATTTT	CASSVDRTDTQYF
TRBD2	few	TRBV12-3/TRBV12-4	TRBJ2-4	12	TGTGCCAGCAGCTGGGGGGGAGACATTCAGTACTTC	CASSWGGDIQYF
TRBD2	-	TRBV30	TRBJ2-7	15	TGTGCCTGGAGCATAGGGTCTAGCGGGAGCAACGAGCAGTACTTC	CAWSIGSSGSNEQYF
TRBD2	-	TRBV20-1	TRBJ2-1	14	TGCAGTGCTAGGACTAGCGGGAGGAGTGATGAGCAGTTCTTC	CSARTSGRSDEQFF
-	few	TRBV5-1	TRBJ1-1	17	TGCGCCAGCAGCTTGAACCCCGGCAGGCGTGGAAACACTGAAGCTTTCTTT	CASSLNPGRRGNTEAFF
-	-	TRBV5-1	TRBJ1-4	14	TGCGCCAGCAGACCGGGACCGATAAATGAAAAACTGTTTTTT	CASRPGPINEKLFF
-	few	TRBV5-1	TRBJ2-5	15	TGCGCCAGCAGCTTGACAGGCAACCGCCAAGAGACCCAGTACTTC	CASSLTGNRQETQYF
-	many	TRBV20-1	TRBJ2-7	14	TGCAGTGCGAGGTCGACCCCCGACCCCTTGGAGCAGTACTTC	CSARSTPDPLEQYF
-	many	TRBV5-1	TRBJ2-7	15	TGCGCCAGCAGCTTTAGGGGGGGGGGCTCCTACGAGCAGTACTTC	CASSFRGGGSYEQYF
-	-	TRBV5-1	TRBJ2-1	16	TGCGCCAGCAGCTACGGTCAGGGAAGCTCCTACAATGAGCAGTTCTTC	CASSYGQGSSYNEQFF
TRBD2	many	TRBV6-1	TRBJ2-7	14	TGTGCCAGCAGTGAAGCGCGGGGGTTGTACGAGCAGTACTTC	CASSEARGLYEQYF
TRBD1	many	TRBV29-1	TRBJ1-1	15	TGCAGCGCGTCCCAGAGACAGGGTTTCGACACTGAAGCTTTCTTT	CSASQRQGFDTEAFF
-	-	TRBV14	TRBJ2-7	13	TGTGCCAGCAGCCACCAGACCACCTACGAGCAGTACTTC	CASSHQTTYEQYF
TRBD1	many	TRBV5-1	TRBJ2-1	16	TGCGCCAGCAGCCGCGAGACAGGGGAGGCCTACAATGAGCAGTTCTTC	CASSRETGEAYNEQFF